This T cell receptor beta chain was identified during a study of T-cell reconstitution after alpha-beta-depleted transplantation in children. V lost 3 bases to trimming and J lost 7 bases, with 4 bases between them. From germline, CDR1 is SQVTM and CDR2 ANQGSEA. This CDR3 spans 10 amino acids. This clonotype was counted ten times or more. Unique molecular identifiers were used in preparing the TCRbeta library. Via MiXCR, TCRdb re-called the PCR reads, giving one row per CDR3 protein. This sample has about 640,000 distinct CDR3 sequences, with approximately 16% found just once. The TCR originated in a human donor who donated a stem cell graft to a child with acute myeloid leukemia. The V call is TRBV29-1, the J call TRBJ2-1, with D hard to call. Sequenced material: PBMCs from the stem cell graft donor, taken from the stem cell graft. Here the CDR3 reads CSVEANEQFF. The CDR3 region has the DNA TGCAGCGTTGAGGCAAATGAGCAGTTCTTC.